This TCR beta chain derives from a study of cytomegalovirus exposure and HLA in healthy donors. Primers: 60 Vbeta forward and 13 Jbeta reverse. Data came from immunoSEQ multiplex PCR; TCRdb stores just in-frame clones and leaves some out. The table has roughly 120,000 clones, roughly four fifths seen once. To note about this clone: Its antigen is undetermined.

Germline V gene sequence: CDR1 SEHNR, CDR2 FQNEAQ (reference sequence). V dropped 5 bases and J dropped 0 bases, with 14 bases sitting between them. The CDR3 covers 17 residues. Study-level results: Segments of the TCR beta V type were, in most cases, productive about 87% or about 30% of the time in an earlier analysis. Published work reported that the classifier diagnosed cytomegalovirus status with high specificity and sensitivity. When a later analysis compared HLA-associated TCR beta chains with equally common others, the HLA-associated chains turned out to be more clonally expanded and to have lower generation probabilities. When analyzed later, a missense DCLRE1C variant was found to be linked to TCR beta V- and J-gene trimming.

Material for sequencing was PBMCs. The receptor's source is a male donor in good health and CMV-seropositive. The chain carries TRBV7-9 and TRBJ2-6, with a tentative D call TRBD1 (7 bases). CDR3 nucleotides: TGTGCCAGCAGCGTACAGGGGACTCTCTCTGGGGCCAACGTCCTGACTTTC. Encoded protein: CASSVQGTLSGANVLTF.